One and the same sample provided the 22 T cell receptor beta chains below, sequenced in a study of T cell responses to AZD1222 COVID-19 vaccine. Repertoires were generated with immunoSEQ multiplex PCR, while TCRdb's copy carries only in-frame clones and drops some. The sample contains more than 95,000 clones, over 80% of which appear only once. The sequencing used peripheral blood, collected on day 0 of AZD1222 vaccination. Receptors were obtained from an adult in good health.

V is TRBV29-1 and J is TRBJ1-4; 9 bases are shared with TRBD1. This CDR3 comprises 15 residues. V shed 4 bases, J shed 0 bases, and the junction held 3 bases outside the gene matches. CDR1 is SQVTM, CDR2 ANQGSEA, per germline. DNA for the CDR3: TGCAGCGTTGGGGACAGGGCTGCAACTAATGAAAAACTGTTTTTT. Its protein product is CSVGDRAATNEKLFF. Complete variable domain (other parts from reference TRBV29-1 and TRBJ1-4): SAVISQKPSRDICQRGTSLTIQCQVDSQVTMMFWYRQQPGQSLTLIATANQGSEATYESGFVIDKFPISRPNLTFSTLTVSNMSPEDSSIYLCSVGDRAATNEKLFFGSGTQLSVL.

The V gene is TRBV6-5, the J gene TRBJ1-1, with D tentatively TRBD1 (6 bases). CDR1 MNHEY and CDR2 SVGAGI come from the germline V gene. The CDR3 consists of 12 residues. Trimming cost V 6 bases and J 7 bases, with 12 bases left between them. CDR3 loop: CASRSRQDEAFF. The CDR3 nucleotides read TGTGCCAGCAGGAGTAGACAGGATGAAGCTTTCTTT.

The chain links TRBV30 to TRBJ1-5; 7 bases match TRBD1. J was trimmed by 3 bases and V by 0 bases; bases with no gene match: 14. CDR3 length equals 18 residues. Germline V gene lookup returns CDR1 GTSNPN and CDR2 SVGIG (reference sequence). The CDR3 DNA is TGTGCCTGGAGTGTACTTAGGGACAGCTCAGTCTTCAATCAGCCCCAGCATTTT. Amino acid sequence: CAWSVLRDSSVFNQPQHF.

This clone was seen a few times. The V call is TRBV19, the J call TRBJ1-5; no firm D call. This CDR3 region has 13 residues. The germline V gene encodes CDR1 LNHDA and CDR2 SQIVND (reference sequence). V was pared by 4 bases and J by 4 bases, with 8 bases between. CDR3 region: CASSTQDNQPQHF. For the CDR3, the DNA is TGTGCCAGTAGTACCCAGGATAATCAGCCCCAGCATTTT.

The chain carries TRBV27 and TRBJ2-5, with TRBD1 matching 12 bases. Germline CDR1 reads MNHEY; CDR2 reads SMNVEV (reference sequence). The CDR3 length is 17 residues. V lost 4 bases, J lost 3 bases, and 9 bases stayed unmatched. CDR3 residues: CASSSSGTGGEKETQYF. CDR3 nucleotide sequence: TGTGCCAGCAGTTCTTCCGGGACAGGGGGCGAGAAAGAGACCCAGTACTTC.

This clone showed up just once. The chain employs TRBV15 and TRBJ2-7, with 7 bases aligning to TRBD1. CDR1 and CDR2 from the germline V gene are LNHNV and YYDKDF (reference sequence). Trimming took 4 bases from V and 7 from J; bases not matched to a gene: 10. This CDR3 has 14 amino acids. The CDR3 is CATSMDRRTSEQYF. Written as DNA, the CDR3 is TGTGCCACCAGCATGGACAGGAGGACCTCGGAGCAGTACTTC.

For the CDR3, the DNA is TGTGCCATCAGTGATGTCACCCTAGTTAGCTATGGCTACACCTTC. Protein product: CAISDVTLVSYGYTF. The genes are TRBV10-3 and TRBJ1-2; D ambiguous. CDR3 length: 15 residues. Germline V gene sequence: CDR1 ENHRY, CDR2 SYGVKD. The V gene lost 3 bases and the J gene lost 4 bases, with 15 bases spanning the gap.

The chain is built from TRBV28 and TRBJ1-2; D uncertain. This CDR3 comprises 13 residues. The germline gives CDR1 MDHEN, CDR2 SYDVKM. V was shortened by 3 bases and J by 8 bases, with 13 bases between the two germline ends. Written as DNA, the CDR3 is TGTGCCAGCAGTTTGGACTTCAGTCGGGGCTACACCTTC. Protein product: CASSLDFSRGYTF.

The chain joins TRBV7-9 to TRBJ2-7; D might be TRBD1 or TRBD2, each matching 5 bases. The length of the CDR3 is 13 residues. Trimming took 5 bases from V and 7 from J, leaving 15 bases between them. Germline V CDR1 and CDR2: SEHNR, FQNEAQ (reference sequence). The CDR3 is CASSGDDVGEQYF. The CDR3 DNA reads as TGTGCCAGCAGCGGGGACGACGTGGGGGAGCAGTACTTC. The full variable domain, in which reference TRBV7-9 and TRBJ2-7 provide the parts outside the CDR3, is DTGVSQNPRHKITKRGQNVTFRCDPISEHNRLYWYRQTLGQGPEFLTYFQNEAQLEKSRLLSDRFSAERPKGSFSTLEIQRTEQGDSAMYLCASSGDDVGEQYFGPGTRLTVT.

This chain connects TRBV19 to TRBJ2-3; 7 nucleotides agree with TRBD1. Germline CDR1 LNHDA, CDR2 SQIVND (reference sequence). The CDR3 runs 17 residues. J gave up 0 bases and V 3 bases, and 9 bases lay outside the gene matches. The CDR3 bases are TGTGCCAGTAGTATCCCTGGGACAGATAGCAGCACAGATACGCAGTATTTT. Translating gives CASSIPGTDSSTDTQYF.

J is TRBJ2-7 and V is TRBV7-9; the D is unclear. Per germline, CDR1 SEHNR and CDR2 FQNEAQ (reference sequence). This CDR3 is built from 12 residues. Trimming removed 6 bases from V and 3 bases from J, with 9 bases in between. The chain's CDR3 is CASSLARYEQYF. The CDR3 DNA follows: TGTGCCAGCAGTCTCGCGCGCTACGAGCAGTACTTC.

This clone has just a few counts. A read error may produce the germline difference seen at one junction end. J is TRBJ2-1 and V is TRBV11-3; 11 nucleotides match TRBD2. This CDR3 is 14 amino acids long. Germline V CDR1 and CDR2: SGHNT, YENEEA. The CDR3 region has the DNA TGTGCCAGCAGTTTAGCGGGGGGGTACAATGAGCAGTTCTTC. It is translated as CASSLAGGYNEQFF.

This rearrangement joins TRBV7-9 to TRBJ2-1, with a possible D match to TRBD1 (5 bases). V lost 3 bases and J 6 bases, leaving 9 bases between the germline ends. Germline CDR1 and CDR2: SEHNR and FQNEAQ (reference sequence). The CDR3 sequence is 13 residues long. The CDR3 sequence: CASSLQGGNEQFF. CDR3 DNA: TGTGCCAGCAGCTTGCAGGGCGGCAATGAGCAGTTCTTC.

This chain joins TRBV18 and TRBJ1-6; a possible D gene is TRBD1 (5 bases). The CDR3 spans 14 residues. In germline, CDR1 is KGHSH, CDR2 LQKENI. The V end was cut by 6 bases, the J end by 8 bases, with 14 bases between. CDR3 sequence reads: CASSPGQRYSPLHF. The CDR3 DNA is TGTGCCAGCTCCCCAGGACAACGCTATTCACCCCTCCACTTT. The full variable domain, in which reference TRBV18 and TRBJ1-6 provide the parts outside the CDR3, is NAGVMQNPRHLVRRRGQEARLRCSPMKGHSHVYWYRQLPEEGLKFMVYLQKENIIDESGMPKERFSAEFPKEGPSILRIQQVVRGDSAAYFCASSPGQRYSPLHFGNGTRLTVT.

In this sample, this clone turned up once. The chain joins TRBV12-3 or TRBV12-4 to TRBJ1-1; D gene ambiguous. The CDR3 contains 13 residues. V lost 6 bases and J 4 bases, leaving 12 bases between the germline ends. The CDR3 reads CASSQEIITEAFF. Written as DNA, the CDR3 is TGTGCCAGCAGCCAGGAGATTATCACTGAAGCTTTCTTT.

CDR3 DNA sequence: TGTGCCAGCAGTTCAACAGGGAATCGGGGTCAGCCCCAGCATTTT. Encoded protein: CASSSTGNRGQPQHF. The chain employs TRBV27 and TRBJ1-5; the D gene is possibly TRBD1 (6 bases). The germline CDR1 and CDR2 sequences are MNHEY and SMNVEV (reference sequence). V dropped 4 bases and J dropped 6 bases, with 16 bases sitting between them. The CDR3 loop spans 15 amino acids.

As DNA, the CDR3 is TGTGCCAGTAGTCCGCGTTGGACAGGGAATACGCACAATGAGCAGTTCTTC. This translates into CASSPRWTGNTHNEQFF. The chain uses TRBV19 and TRBJ2-1, with 8 nucleotides matching TRBD1. CDR1 LNHDA and CDR2 SQIVND come from the germline V gene (reference sequence). The V segment lost 5 bases and the J segment 5 bases; nucleotides outside the gene matches: 14. There are 17 residues in the CDR3.

This sequence joins TRBV5-4 and TRBJ1-6; D is perhaps TRBD1 (6 bases). Germline CDR1 reads SGHNT; CDR2 reads YYREEE (reference sequence). Trimming left V 3 bases short and J 5 bases short, with 15 bases between. The CDR3 has 16 residues. The CDR3 protein is CASSWGGWTDNSPLHF. Written as DNA, the CDR3 is TGTGCCAGCAGCTGGGGGGGTTGGACAGATAATTCACCCCTCCACTTT.

This rearrangement joins TRBV25-1 to TRBJ1-3; D unresolved. The CDR3 totals 17 residues. CDR1 is MGHDK and CDR2 is SYGVNS in the germline V gene. With 1 base removed from V and 1 base from J, the gap between germline ends came to 14 bases. CDR3 sequence: CASSESTVPSSGNTIYF. The CDR3 nucleotides read TGTGCCAGCAGTGAATCTACAGTTCCATCATCTGGAAACACCATATATTTT.

The V and J genes are TRBV27 and TRBJ2-1, with D uncertain. V was cut by 5 bases and J by 12 bases, with 17 bases left in between. CDR3 length equals 13 residues. Looked up from germline, CDR1 is MNHEY and CDR2 is SMNVEV (reference sequence). This CDR3 reads CASSPTPIRAQFF. CDR3 nucleotide sequence: TGTGCCAGCAGTCCCACCCCGATACGGGCGCAGTTCTTC.

V usage is TRBV6-5 and J usage is TRBJ2-7; the D gene is possibly TRBD2 (5 bases). Germline lookup yields CDR1 MNHEY and CDR2 SVGAGI. V gave up 8 bases and J gave up 2 bases, with 16 bases separating them. CDR3 length: 14 amino acids. The DNA for the CDR3 is TGTGCCAGCGCCCCCGGGCGAGGGCCCTACGAGCAGTACTTC. Translation gives CASAPGRGPYEQYF.

V is TRBV28 and J is TRBJ2-7, with TRBD2 identical over 10 bases. CDR1 is MDHEN, CDR2 SYDVKM, per germline. CDR3 length: 13 residues. V was clipped by 7 bases and J by 6 bases; unmatched bases: 6. The CDR3 region has the DNA TGTGCCAGCACCCTAGCGGGAGATCCCGAGCAGTACTTC. It codes for CASTLAGDPEQYF.